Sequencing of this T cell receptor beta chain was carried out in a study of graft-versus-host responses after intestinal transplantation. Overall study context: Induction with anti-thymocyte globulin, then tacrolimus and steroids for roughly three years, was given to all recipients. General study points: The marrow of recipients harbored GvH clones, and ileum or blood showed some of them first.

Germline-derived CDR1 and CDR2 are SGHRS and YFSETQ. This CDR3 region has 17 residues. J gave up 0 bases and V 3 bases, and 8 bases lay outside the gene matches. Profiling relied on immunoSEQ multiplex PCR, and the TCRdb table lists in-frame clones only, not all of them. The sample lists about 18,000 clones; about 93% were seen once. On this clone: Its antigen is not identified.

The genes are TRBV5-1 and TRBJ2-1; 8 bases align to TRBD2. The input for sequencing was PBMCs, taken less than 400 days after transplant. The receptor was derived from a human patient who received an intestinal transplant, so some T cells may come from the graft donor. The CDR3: CASSSGVAGSSYNEQFF. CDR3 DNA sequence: TGCGCCAGCAGCTCCGGCGTAGCGGGAAGCTCCTACAATGAGCAGTTCTTC.